This T cell receptor beta chain was retrieved from a study of T cells in Graves' hyperthyroidism and ophthalmopathy. Study-level background: Peripheral blood was collected at initial diagnosis, before any treatment.

Aged 18 to 65, the patients had hyperthyroidism that was newly diagnosed and had lasted under 2 months. Each 10 ml fresh peripheral blood draw supplied the PBMCs. Findings of the study overall: Most thyroid clonotypes expanded above 0.001 appeared in blood too.

Amplified TCR beta CDR3 regions came from RNA transcripts. The TCR CDR3 first-round RT-PCR relied on the HTBI primer set. TCRdb passed the multiplex PCR reads through MiXCR, listing each CDR3 protein once. The sample holds more than 500,000 distinct CDR3 sequences; 15% to 20% are singletons and the top ten take 3.8%. This clonotype was observed many times. The antigen remains undetermined. The source of this sequence is a woman aged 25 to 39 with Graves' hyperthyroidism. The sample consisted of blood.

The CDR3 sequence: CASSVTGGPISGELFF. The CDR3 DNA reads TGTGCCAGCAGCGTGACGGGAGGCCCCATTTCCGGGGAGCTGTTTTTT. This rearrangement joins TRBV28 to TRBJ2-2, with 7 bases matching TRBD2. V gave up 6 bases and J gave up 6 bases; unmatched junction bases: 13. The CDR3 has 16 residues. CDR1 MDHEN and CDR2 SYDVKM come from the germline V gene. The full variable domain, with the rest looked up from reference TRBV28 and TRBJ2-2, is DVKVTQSSRYLVKRTGEKVFLECVQDMDHENMFWYRQDPGLGLRLIYFSYDVKMKEKGDIPEGYSVSREKKERFSLILESASTNQTSMYLCASSVTGGPISGELFFGEGSRLTVL.